The T cell receptor beta chain under discussion was sequenced for a study of shared clonotypes between healthy human individuals (TCRdb year 2020). Background on the whole study: The cohort included a few men and a couple of women between 18 and 49 years of age. To estimate repertoire size and how much clonotype sharing occurs between individuals, the study deeply sequenced the blood TCR repertoires of about five healthy adults. Between about 0.8 and 9.5 billion PBMCs per donor were obtained by leukapheresis. To increase sequencing depth and limit assay-specific biases, different laboratories used diverse techniques to prepare libraries and sequence TCR repertoires. Per donor, three plates each were used for CD4 naive and CD4 memory, two for CD8 naive, and one for CD8 memory. The full study reports these points: Naive subsets generally had larger estimated clonotype richness than memory subsets did. Because the study included only a small number of donors, the genetic and exposure-history diversity represented was limited. Across a handful of donors, approximately 5% of naive CD4, approximately 3.5% of naive CD8, 2.3% of memory CD4, and about 0.4% of memory CD8 clonotypes were shared. Based on pairwise subsampling, the degree of clonotype sharing among donors was expected to be affected by sequencing depth. Compared with non-shared clonotypes, clonotypes shared by all four sorted-subset donors had higher generation probabilities. Incomplete sequencing was indicated by rarefaction of sorted-subset datasets, despite the large sequencing depth. Sampling was restricted to blood, and TCR repertoires in tissues likely differ from the TCR repertoires found in blood.

The junction shows trimming of 6 bases on V and 4 bases on J, plus 13 bases between the germline ends. The cysteine opens and the phenylalanine closes a CDR3 of 14 amino acids. Only the CDR3 DNA is retained, 42 bases long and in frame from the first base. CDR1 and CDR2 were assigned from the germline V gene as MDHEN and SYDVKM. To note about this clone: Its recognized antigen is unknown. One base away there is no much larger clone; base qualities are not given.

The donors were healthy, HIV-negative adults who had no recently reported acute infections or vaccinations. Every donor was a Caucasian adult residing in Nashville, Tennessee, USA. CD4+ T cells were enriched by magnetic negative selection, after which naive cells were positively selected on CD45RA and the negative fraction was taken as the memory subset. After blood collection by leukapheresis, PBMCs were isolated using Ficoll-Histopaque density gradient centrifugation and then cryopreserved in the vapor phase of liquid nitrogen. Analytical flow cytometry was used to check the purity and quantity of each magnetically sorted T cell population. From each sorted fraction, genomic DNA was isolated and quantified by UV absorbance on a Nanodrop 2000c. Using the deep immunoSEQ assay, multiplex PCR amplified TCR CDR3 regions from genomic DNA. Extracted genomic DNA from each cell subset was distributed evenly across all wells of several immunoSEQ 96-well plates, and each plate was treated as a replicate. For sorted subsets, 150 to 250 ng genomic DNA, equal to about 30,000 T cell genomes, was loaded into each replicate PCR. The purified libraries were quantified using a Qubit 3.0 fluorometer, sized with a Bioanalyzer 2100, and then quantified again using the KAPA Library Quantification kit. Each immunoSEQ 96-well plate was sequenced on its own single-read 150-cycle Illumina NextSeq 550 flow cell. Regarding the original processing steps: Because the immunoSEQ output held only junctional sequences and lacked quality scores, the filtering could not match the filtering applied to full-length reads. To assign V/J genes and CDR3, sequences were annotated against IMGT germline references using PyIR, a Python wrapper for IgBLAST v1.9. Any read was removed if the V/J assignment was weak (E-value above 1e-6), the CDR3 was missing, or the read contained stop codons, out-of-frame junctions, or ambiguous translated residues. V3J clonotypes were defined as sequences sharing the same inferred V gene, J gene, and CDR3 amino acid sequence. To compute the percentage overlap between repertoires, the number of shared unique clonotypes was divided by the size of the smaller repertoire. Three approaches were used to assess repertoire richness: RTK rarefaction, the Chao1 estimator, and Recon v2.1 estimates of unobserved clonotypes. Generation probabilities were computed with OLGA for all TCRbeta clonotypes obtained by the gDNA method from several donors. This is the immuneACCESS table as TCRdb keeps it, with only in-frame sequences that have V and J called. A part of the clones is gone; compared with another copy, unresolved V genes explain less than half, and the rest is unexplained. That table supplies the V and J calls and clone size; D and trimming were determined from the DNA. Across this sample there are about 2.3 million clones, with approximately 95% seen only once. Of the sample, approximately 0.4% falls within the top ten clones.

The chain is encoded by TRBV28 joined to TRBJ1-5; no D segment can be confidently identified. The sequencing input was naive CD4+ T cells from PBMCs. The cell subset or site label on this specimen signifies: CD45RA+ positively selected. The receptor comes from a man between 18 and 29 years old in good health. Some clones in this sample may be carry-over from other donors' samples. The sequenced DNA: TGTGCCAGCAGACCGGGCAGGTTAAATCAGCCCCAGCATTTT. Its protein is CASRPGRLNQPQHF.